Below are 24 T cell receptor beta chains sequenced from a single sample in a study of human T cells and chemical hapten exposure (dated by TCRdb to the early 2020s). During library preparation, unique molecular identifiers were attached to individual cDNA molecules so that TCRs could be counted in a quantitative, reproducible way. Using fastp trimming at Q25 and MiXCR clonotype assembly, TCRdb reanalyzed the public sequencing data and kept in-frame beta chains. Entries are consolidated by CDR3 protein sequence, retaining the most common genes and DNA. Recorded for this sample are about 120,000 distinct CDR3 sequences; 8.5% to 9% of them occurred a single time. The ten largest clones take up around 1.5% of the sample. Total RNA was isolated from unfractionated whole blood collected in Tempus Blood RNA tubes. Source material: whole blood. Receptor source: a human donor in good health. Some clones in this sample may be carry-over from other donors' samples. Donor details come from another sample of the same person, matched by shared clones.

This clonotype was seen more than once but under ten times. The V call is TRBV3-1, the J call TRBJ1-5; tentative D call: TRBD1 (5 bases). The germline V gene has CDR1 LGHDT and CDR2 YNNKEL (reference sequence). The CDR3 runs to 13 residues. The V end lost 1 base, the J end lost 5 bases, and 6 bases lay between the germline ends. CDR3 residues: CASSQVGDQPQHF. The CDR3 DNA is TGTGCCAGCAGCCAAGTGGGGGATCAGCCCCAGCATTTT.

This clonotype was seen repeatedly, ten times or more. The chain employs TRBV10-3 and TRBJ2-5; D ambiguous. Germline V gene sequence: CDR1 ENHRY, CDR2 SYGVKD. V lost 6 bases to trimming and J lost 3 bases, with 14 bases between them. The CDR3 has 14 amino acids. The CDR3 DNA sequence: TGTGCCATCAGGGGTGACTCCCAGGAAGAGACCCAGTACTTC. Amino acid sequence: CAIRGDSQEETQYF.

In its sample, this clonotype was seen many times. This chain uses TRBV20-1 with TRBJ2-7, with TRBD2 identical over 8 bases. The CDR3 contains 14 residues. In germline, CDR1 is DFQATT, CDR2 SNEGSKA (reference sequence). V shed 6 bases and J 0 bases; nucleotides not matched to a gene: 7. CDR3 protein: CSASRGTSSYEQYF. The DNA of the CDR3 is TGCAGTGCGAGCCGCGGGACTAGCTCCTACGAGCAGTACTTC.

This clonotype came up many times. The gene calls are TRBV2 and TRBJ2-3; D gene ambiguous. The V and J ends lost 3 bases and 5 bases respectively, with 9 bases between them. CDR1 is SNHLY, CDR2 FYNNEI, per germline. This CDR3 has 13 residues. CDR3 protein: CASSDRRGDTQYF. The DNA for the CDR3 is TGTGCCAGCAGTGACAGAAGAGGAGATACGCAGTATTTT.

There are a few counts of this clonotype. The chain has TRBV12-3 or TRBV12-4 and TRBJ2-5; maybe TRBD1 (5 bases). The V end lost 2 bases, the J end lost 7 bases, and 17 bases lay between the germline ends. The CDR3 is 15 residues long. In DNA form, the CDR3 reads TGTGCCAGCAGTTTACCCTACGACAGTCGCGGGACCCAGTACTTC. This codes for CASSLPYDSRGTQYF.

This clonotype was found many times. The chain has TRBV19 and TRBJ1-5, with D possibly being TRBD1 (5 bases). This CDR3 spans 12 amino acids. Trimming stripped 5 bases from V and 6 bases from J, with 8 bases between. CDR1 and CDR2 from the germline V gene are LNHDA and SQIVND (reference sequence). CDR3 in DNA: TGTGCCAGTAGTCCTCAGGGTCAGCCCCAGCATTTT. Protein sequence: CASSPQGQPQHF.

This clonotype came up a few times. The rearrangement links TRBV6-6 to TRBJ2-7; D is undetermined. Germline V gene data show CDR1 as MNHNY and CDR2 as SVGAGI (reference sequence). Trimming left V 5 bases short and J 0 bases short, with 8 bases between. The CDR3 has 13 amino acids. As DNA, the CDR3 is TGTGCCAGCAGTAGGCAGCCCTCCTACGAGCAGTACTTC. Amino acids: CASSRQPSYEQYF.

This clonotype has ten or more counts. The chain has TRBV6-2 or TRBV6-3 and TRBJ1-1, with D possibly matching TRBD1 (5 bases). V was trimmed by 10 bases and J by 3 bases, leaving 24 bases between them. Germline-derived CDR1 and CDR2 are MNHEY and SVGEGT. The CDR3 runs to 16 residues. The CDR3 region has the DNA TGTGCCACCCACCGGGTCAGGGCGGGGGTGGACACTGAAGCTTTCTTT. Translation gives CATHRVRAGVDTEAFF.

This chain uses TRBV3-1 with TRBJ2-7, with a possible D match to TRBD2 (6 bases). The germline V and J ends were trimmed by 1 base and 4 bases, with 17 bases remaining between them. CDR1 and CDR2 from the germline V gene are LGHDT and YNNKEL (reference sequence). The CDR3 consists of 16 residues. The CDR3 nucleotides are TGTGCCAGCAGCCAAGGTACGGGAGTAACCCCATACGAGCAGTACTTC. As protein: CASSQGTGVTPYEQYF.

The rearrangement uses TRBV5-4 and TRBJ2-5, with D uncertain. This CDR3 comprises 13 residues. Trimming removed 7 bases from V and 0 bases from J, with 10 bases in between. CDR1 and CDR2 from the germline V gene are SGHNT and YYREEE (reference sequence). CDR3 sequence: CASQRGYQETQYF. CDR3 coding DNA: TGTGCCAGCCAGAGAGGTTACCAAGAGACCCAGTACTTC.

This clonotype showed up just a few times. V gene TRBV5-1 combines with J gene TRBJ2-2; perhaps TRBD1 as D (6 bases). Between the trimmed V and J ends, which lost 4 bases and 0 bases, there was a span of 10 bases. Germline V lookup: CDR1 SGHRS, CDR2 YFSETQ. This CDR3 is built from 15 residues. The CDR3 is CASSPRQANTGELFF. The CDR3 DNA reads as TGCGCCAGCAGCCCACGACAGGCGAACACCGGGGAGCTGTTTTTT.

This clonotype was picked up a small number of times. The V call is TRBV27, the J call TRBJ2-7, with D possibly TRBD1 on 5 matching bases. This CDR3 has 15 amino acids. CDR1 and CDR2 from the germline V gene are MNHEY and SMNVEV (reference sequence). The V end was cut by 2 bases, the J end by 1 base, with 12 bases between. The CDR3 nucleotides are TGTGCCAGCAGTTTAAGGGGCACAGCTTCCTACGAGCAGTACTTC. Its translation is CASSLRGTASYEQYF.

CDR3 DNA sequence: TGTGCCAGCAGCACGACTAGCGGGACGGCAGATACGCAGTATTTT. Its protein is CASSTTSGTADTQYF. This chain links TRBV7-8 with TRBJ2-3; TRBD2 aligns across 11 bases. The V segment lost 5 bases and the J segment 4 bases; nucleotides outside the gene matches: 5. There are 15 residues in the CDR3. Germline CDR1 is SGHVS and CDR2 is FQNEAQ.

This clonotype has ten or more counts. The V and J genes are TRBV4-2 and TRBJ2-1; D is unresolved. Trimming pared 0 bases from V and 6 bases from J, leaving 6 bases between. CDR3 length equals 13 residues. Germline CDR1 LGHNA, CDR2 YNFKEQ. The CDR3 bases are TGTGCCAGCAGCCAAGAACCGGGCAATGAGCAGTTCTTC. Encoded protein: CASSQEPGNEQFF.

The chain recombines TRBV6-5 with TRBJ2-2, with 12 bases identical to TRBD2. Germline values: CDR1 MNHEY, CDR2 SVGAGI. There are 17 residues in the CDR3. V gave up 7 bases and J gave up 0 bases; unmatched junction bases: 6. The CDR3 sequence is CASTKTSGGPNTGELFF. The CDR3 nucleotides read TGTGCCAGCACCAAGACTAGCGGGGGACCGAACACCGGGGAGCTGTTTTTT.

This clonotype was seen many times. The CDR3 DNA reads TGTGCCAGCAGCTTAGAGGGTGTTAATGAAAAACTGTTTTTT. This sequence encodes CASSLEGVNEKLFF. This sequence joins TRBV11-2 and TRBJ1-4, with D unresolved. The V gene's germline CDR1 is SGHAT and CDR2 FQNNGV. The V end lost 0 bases, the J end lost 4 bases, and 6 bases lay between the germline ends. The CDR3 loop spans 14 amino acids.

The sample holds a few counts of this clonotype. This chain links TRBV25-1 with TRBJ2-1; tentative D call: TRBD2 (5 bases). The V end was cut by 5 bases, the J end by 2 bases, with 16 bases between. CDR1 is MGHDK and CDR2 is SYGVNS in the germline V gene. This CDR3 comprises 16 residues. The CDR3 sequence: CASSKLGATAYNEQFF. The CDR3 DNA reads TGTGCCAGCAGTAAACTGGGAGCGACCGCCTACAATGAGCAGTTCTTC.

This clonotype appeared many times. The V and J genes are TRBV18 and TRBJ1-4, with 7 bases lining up with TRBD1. Losses at the gene ends were 6 bases for V and 8 bases for J; bases not matched to a gene: 9. The germline V gene has CDR1 KGHSH and CDR2 LQKENI. The CDR3 is 14 amino acids. The CDR3 DNA reads as TGTGCCAGCTCGCCTACAGGGGCTCGGGAAAAACTGTTTTTT. It encodes CASSPTGAREKLFF.

This clonotype was counted between two and nine times. The gene calls are TRBV6-5 and TRBJ2-5, with 8 bases aligning to TRBD2. The ends lost 0 bases at V and 4 bases at J; junction bases unmatched: 7. The germline V gene encodes CDR1 MNHEY and CDR2 SVGAGI. CDR3 length: 16 residues. In DNA, the CDR3 is TGTGCCAGCAGTTACTCGATTAGCGGGGTTAGAGAGACCCAGTACTTC. Encoded protein: CASSYSISGVRETQYF.

The genes are TRBV20-1 and TRBJ2-5; 7 bases align to TRBD1. Germline V gene lookup returns CDR1 DFQATT and CDR2 SNEGSKA (reference sequence). The CDR3 spans 14 residues. V was pared by 4 bases and J by 2 bases, with 7 bases of the junction left unmatched. The CDR3 reads CSATGTAQQETQYF. The CDR3 nucleotides read TGCAGTGCTACTGGGACAGCTCAACAAGAGACCCAGTACTTC.

This clonotype was seen more than once but under ten times. V and J are TRBV4-1 and TRBJ2-7; D call uncertain. The CDR3 consists of 15 residues. Trimming took off 1 base at V and 5 bases at J, with 15 bases between the two ends. Germline V lookup: CDR1 MGHRA, CDR2 YSYEKL. The CDR3 spells CASSQVSGPYDEQYF. The CDR3 coding sequence is TGCGCCAGCAGCCAAGTTTCAGGCCCTTACGACGAGCAGTACTTC.

CDR3 coding DNA: TGTGCCAGCAGCCCGGACGGCTTCAACGCGAACACCGGGGAGCTGTTTTTT. It encodes CASSPDGFNANTGELFF. The V and J genes are TRBV5-6 and TRBJ2-2; D uncertain. V lost 4 bases, J lost 0 bases, and 16 bases lay in between. CDR3 length: 17 residues. Germline CDR1 SGHDT, CDR2 YYEEEE. The complete variable domain, with remaining parts taken from reference TRBV5-6 and TRBJ2-2, reads DAGVTQSPTHLIKTRGQQVTLRCSPKSGHDTVSWYQQALGQGPQFIFQYYEEEERQRGNFPDRFSGHQFPNYSSELNVNALLLGDSALYLCASSPDGFNANTGELFFGEGSRLTVL.

This clonotype was seen at least ten times. This chain uses TRBV7-9 with TRBJ1-1; D is perhaps TRBD1 (6 bases). V was pared by 3 bases and J by 1 base, with 9 bases between. This CDR3 is built from 14 residues. Per the germline V gene, CDR1 is SEHNR and CDR2 is FQNEAQ (reference sequence). This CDR3 is CASSLMGANTEAFF. CDR3 in DNA: TGTGCCAGCAGCTTGATGGGGGCGAACACTGAAGCTTTCTTT.

The rearrangement joins TRBV7-2 to TRBJ1-2; 7 bases align to TRBD1. The CDR3 is made up of 14 amino acids. Germline CDR1 and CDR2: SGHTA and FQGNSA. V dropped 0 bases and J dropped 3; count of bases not matched to a gene: 1. The CDR3 DNA reads as TGTGCCAGCAGCTTAGCAACAGGGGACTATGGCTACACCTTC. Translating it yields CASSLATGDYGYTF.